This T cell receptor (beta chain) was documented in a study of blood T cell repertoires in COVID-19. On the study more broadly: The United States, Italy and Spain were the sources of the acute and convalescent COVID-19 samples.

In the authors' methods: Amplified reference gene primers provided the basis for estimating nucleated cell counts. Sequencing used immunoSEQ multiplex PCR; TCRdb keeps in-frame clones, though not all of them. Clone size and V and J calls were adopted from that table, with D and trimming inferred from the DNA. The table includes over 200,000 clones, 82% detected once. V was pared by 5 bases and J by 4 bases, with 12 bases between. CDR1 is LNHDA and CDR2 is SQIVND in the germline V gene (reference sequence). This CDR3 region has 14 residues. Donors in Cohort 3 counted as recovered after two negative PCRs, clearance, or symptom resolution.

Sequenced: PBMCs or T cells enriched from blood (not recorded which). This clonotype originated in a man aged 35 to 55 who had recovered from COVID-19. The chain has TRBV19 and TRBJ1-5; D might be TRBD1 (5 bases). CDR3 amino acids: CASSVVGGNQPQHF. DNA of the CDR3: TGTGCCAGTAGTGTCGTCGGGGGAAATCAGCCCCAGCATTTT.